This TCR beta chain was profiled in a study of blood T cell repertoires in COVID-19. On the study more broadly: Italy, Spain and the United States were the sources of the convalescent and acute COVID-19 samples. The cDNA or gDNA used as material had been derived from T cells, B-cell-depleted T cells, or PBMCs.

Per the original methods: Reference gene primer amplification gave nucleated cell count estimates. The table came from immunoSEQ multiplex PCR; TCRdb's copy has only in-frame clones and leaves some out. The V and J calls and clone size were taken over from that table, and D and trimming were inferred from the DNA. The table has more than 200,000 clones, around four fifths seen once. V shed 2 bases and J 0 bases; nucleotides not matched to a gene: 5. Germline CDR1 is SGHKS and CDR2 is YYEKEE (reference sequence). The CDR3 length is 17 residues. Source material: peripheral blood. This TCR was recovered from a woman aged 65 to 85 with active or convalescent COVID-19. The chain couples TRBV5-5 to TRBJ2-7; 13 nucleotides agree with TRBD2. CDR3 coding DNA: TGTGCCAGCAGCTTACGGACTAGCGGGGGATACTCCTACGAGCAGTACTTC. It is translated as CASSLRTSGGYSYEQYF.